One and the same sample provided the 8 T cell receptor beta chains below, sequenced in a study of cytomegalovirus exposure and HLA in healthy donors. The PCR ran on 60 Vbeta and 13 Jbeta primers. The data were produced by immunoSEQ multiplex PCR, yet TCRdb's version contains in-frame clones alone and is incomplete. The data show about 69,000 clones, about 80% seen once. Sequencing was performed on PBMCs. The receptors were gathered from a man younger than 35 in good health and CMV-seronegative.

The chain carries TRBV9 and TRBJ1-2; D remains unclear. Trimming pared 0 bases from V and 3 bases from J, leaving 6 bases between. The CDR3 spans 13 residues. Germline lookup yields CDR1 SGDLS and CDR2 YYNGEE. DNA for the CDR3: TGTGCCAGCAGCGTAGCGGGGTACTATGGCTACACCTTC. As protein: CASSVAGYYGYTF.

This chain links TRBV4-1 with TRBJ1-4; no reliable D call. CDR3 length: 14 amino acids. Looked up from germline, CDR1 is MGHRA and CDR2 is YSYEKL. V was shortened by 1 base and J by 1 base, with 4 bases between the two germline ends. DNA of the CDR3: TGCGCCAGCAGCCAAGCCCGAACTAATGAAAAACTGTTTTTT. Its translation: CASSQARTNEKLFF.

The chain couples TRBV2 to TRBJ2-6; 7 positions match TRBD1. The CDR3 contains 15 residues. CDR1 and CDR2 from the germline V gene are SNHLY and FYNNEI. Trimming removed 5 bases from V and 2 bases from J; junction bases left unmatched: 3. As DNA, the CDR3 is TGTGCCAGCAGTACAGGGACAGCTGGGGCCAACGTCCTGACTTTC. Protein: CASSTGTAGANVLTF. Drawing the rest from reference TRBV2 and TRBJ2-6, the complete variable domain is EPEVTQTPSHQVTQMGQEVILRCVPISNHLYFYWYRQILGQKVEFLVSFYNNEISEKSEIFDDQFSVERPDGSNFTLKIRSTKLEDSAMYFCASSTGTAGANVLTFGAGSRLTVL.

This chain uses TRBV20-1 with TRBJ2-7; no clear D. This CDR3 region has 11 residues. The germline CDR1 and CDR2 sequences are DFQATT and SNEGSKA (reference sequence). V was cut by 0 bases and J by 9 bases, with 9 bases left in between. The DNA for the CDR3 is TGCAGTGCTAGAGATCTGAGGAGGCAGTACTTC. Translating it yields CSARDLRRQYF.

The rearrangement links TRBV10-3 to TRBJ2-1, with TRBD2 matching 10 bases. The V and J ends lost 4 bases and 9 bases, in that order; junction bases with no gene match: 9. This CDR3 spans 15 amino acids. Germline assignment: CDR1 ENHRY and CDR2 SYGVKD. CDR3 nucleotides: TGTGCCATCAGTGCCCCTAGCGGGGGCGGTGTTGAGCAGTTCTTC. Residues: CAISAPSGGGVEQFF.

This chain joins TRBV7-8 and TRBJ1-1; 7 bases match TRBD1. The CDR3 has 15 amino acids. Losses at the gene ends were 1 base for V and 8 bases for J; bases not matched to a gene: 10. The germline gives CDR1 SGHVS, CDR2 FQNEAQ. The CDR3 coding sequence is TGTGCCAGCAGCTTAGGCCGGGACAGCCGAGTGGAAGCTTTCTTT. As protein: CASSLGRDSRVEAFF.

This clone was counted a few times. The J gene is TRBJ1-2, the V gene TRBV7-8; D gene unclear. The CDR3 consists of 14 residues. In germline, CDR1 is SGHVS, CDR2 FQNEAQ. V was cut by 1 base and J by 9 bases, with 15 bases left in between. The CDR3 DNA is TGTGCCAGCAGCTTAGGAGTCGGTCCGTCCCGCTACACCTTC. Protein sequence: CASSLGVGPSRYTF.

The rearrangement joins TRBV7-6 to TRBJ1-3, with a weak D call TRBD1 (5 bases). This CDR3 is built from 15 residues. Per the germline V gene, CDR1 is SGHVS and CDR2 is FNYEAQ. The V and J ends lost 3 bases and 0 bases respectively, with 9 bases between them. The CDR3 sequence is CASSFGGGSGNTIYF. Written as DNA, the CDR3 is TGTGCCAGCAGCTTCGGCGGGGGCTCTGGAAACACCATATATTTT.